This is a list of T cell receptor beta chains from one sample in a study of blood T cell repertoires in COVID-19. Libraries were prepared by immunoSEQ multiplex PCR; TCRdb keeps only in-frame clonotypes and omits some of them. The table includes under 140,000 clones, around three quarters detected once. Sequenced input: peripheral blood. These receptor sequences come from a woman aged 55-70 years with acute or convalescent COVID-19. The CDR3 runs from the conserved cysteine through the conserved F or W. D genes are given only for firm matches. Clone size appears in some rows only: once, few, many, or a class for an expanded clone.

TRBD2 | TRBJ2-3 | TRBV6-2/TRBV6-3 | . | CASSYLPTSGASTDTQYF | TGTGCCAGCAGTTACCTTCCGACTAGCGGGGCTAGCACAGATACGCAGTATTTT
TRBD2 | TRBJ2-1 | TRBV24-1 | . | CATSSHPRGGRANNEQFF | TGTGCCACTTCTTCCCACCCGCGGGGGGGCCGGGCCAACAATGAGCAGTTCTTC
TRBD1 | TRBJ2-7 | TRBV6-6 | once | CASSYSRGRGREQYF | TGTGCCAGCAGTTACTCCCGAGGCAGGGGGCGCGAGCAGTACTTC
. | TRBJ1-1 | TRBV4-1 | . | CASSHGPMDMNTEAFF | TGCGCCAGCAGCCACGGGCCGATGGACATGAACACTGAAGCTTTCTTT
. | TRBJ1-5 | TRBV29-1 | many | CSVGGGSNQPQHF | TGCAGCGTTGGGGGGGGAAGCAATCAGCCCCAGCATTTT
. | TRBJ1-2 | TRBV19 | . | CASSIAGAGGYTF | TGTGCCAGTAGTATCGCGGGGGCAGGTGGCTACACCTTC
. | TRBJ1-3 | TRBV20-1 | . | CSASHPGHIKGGNTIYF | TGCAGTGCTAGTCATCCGGGACATATAAAGGGTGGAAACACCATATATTTT
TRBD1 | TRBJ1-4 | TRBV5-1 | . | CATRGGQATNEKLFF | TGCGCCACCAGGGGGGGGCAAGCAACTAATGAAAAACTGTTTTTT
. | TRBJ1-2 | TRBV6-6 | . | CASRSPGEGYTF | TGTGCCAGCAGATCCCCGGGGGAAGGCTACACCTTC
. | TRBJ2-5 | TRBV20-1 | . | CSASTPRPQETQYF | TGCAGTGCTAGTACGCCTAGGCCCCAAGAGACCCAGTACTTC
. | TRBJ1-1 | TRBV10-3 | . | CAISEGALWGEAFF | TGTGCCATCAGTGAGGGTGCATTGTGGGGCGAAGCTTTCTTT
TRBD1 | TRBJ2-3 | TRBV5-6 | . | CASSAARDRVRADTQYF | TGTGCCAGCAGCGCCGCTCGGGACAGGGTTCGCGCAGATACGCAGTATTTT
. | TRBJ1-2 | TRBV12-3/TRBV12-4 | . | CASKQGGVYGYTF | TGTGCCAGCAAACAAGGGGGGGTCTATGGCTACACCTTC
TRBD1 | TRBJ1-4 | TRBV30 | . | CAGGQGVGEKLFF | TGTGCCGGGGGCCAGGGGGTTGGTGAAAAACTGTTTTTT
TRBD1 | TRBJ1-2 | TRBV7-8 | once | CASSRRTGQGYGYTF | TGTGCCAGCAGCCGCAGGACAGGTCAAGGGTATGGCTACACCTTC
TRBD1 | TRBJ1-6 | TRBV27 | . | CASSSPGGPNSPLHF | TGTGCCAGCAGTTCCCCAGGGGGCCCGAATTCACCCCTCCACTTT
TRBD1 | TRBJ2-7 | TRBV5-1 | few | CASSWGTAVEQYF | TGCGCCAGCAGCTGGGGGACAGCCGTCGAGCAGTACTTC
. | TRBJ1-5 | TRBV5-8 | . | CASSYGQFSNQPQHF | TGTGCCAGCAGCTATGGACAGTTTAGCAATCAGCCCCAGCATTTT
TRBD2 | TRBJ2-4 | TRBV7-2 | . | CASSLAEGGIQYF | TGTGCCAGCAGCTTAGCGGAGGGAGGGATTCAGTACTTC
. | TRBJ2-5 | TRBV5-1 | . | CASSYSGVGETQYF | TGCGCCAGCAGCTATTCCGGGGTCGGGGAGACCCAGTACTTC